This T cell receptor (beta chain) was captured by sequencing in a study of regulatory T cells in long-lasting Graves disease. Investigators prepared the TCR beta libraries by applying iRepertoire HTBI primers and Arm-PCR of CDR3 regions. MiXCR was run by TCRdb on the multiplex PCR reads, yielding one entry per CDR3 protein. The profile shows 450,000 to 700,000 distinct CDR3 sequences, roughly 12% of them singletons. Germline V gene sequence: CDR1 SGDLS, CDR2 YYNGEE. J was trimmed by 5 bases and V by 6 bases; bases with no gene match: 11. This CDR3 has 15 amino acids. Noted time point: newly diagnosed GD, antithyroid drugs for less than 3 months. The TCR library was made from RNA extracted from PBMCs. These sequences were also reported in another study, on T cells in Graves' hyperthyroidism and ophthalmopathy. From that study: Diagnoses rested on clinical symptoms, serum thyroxine and TRAb, thyroid ultrasound and orbital computed tomography.

This TCR came from a man aged 30-40 years with Graves disease. The V and J genes are TRBV9 and TRBJ2-1; the match to TRBD2 covers 7 bases. Here the sequenced sample was peripheral blood mononuclear cells (PBMCs), taken at new diagnosis, from a patient treated with antithyroid drugs. The CDR3 DNA reads TGTGCCAGCACAACTAACCGGGACTACAACAATGAGCAGTTCTTC. It encodes CASTTNRDYNNEQFF.